These T cell receptor beta chains were read from a single sample in a study of human T cells and chemical hapten exposure. TCRdb recomputed calls from the RACE reads with MiXCR, one row per CDR3 protein. The sample holds approximately 370,000 distinct CDR3 sequences, 4.5% to 5.5% seen once. The sequencing used whole blood, collected in connection with sensitization to the hapten diphenylcyclopropenone (DPC). These TCRs come from a woman aged 18 to 35 with alopecia areata. Some clones in this sample may be carry-over from other donors' samples. CDR3s include the opening cysteine and the closing phenylalanine or tryptophan. D genes are given only for firm matches. Clone size appears in some rows only: once, few, many, or a class for an expanded clone.

>TRBJ2-7|many|TRBD1|15|TRBV28
CASSSDRVRYDEQYF
TGTGCCAGCAGCTCAGACAGGGTCCGCTACGACGAGCAGTACTTC
>TRBJ1-5|many|TRBD1|19|TRBV20-1
CSARDPLTGGSYSNQPQHF
TGCAGTGCTAGAGACCCCCTGACAGGGGGATCATATAGCAATCAGCCCCAGCATTTT
>TRBJ2-7|many|NA|12|TRBV20-1
CSARDPNYEQYF
TGCAGTGCTAGAGACCCAAACTACGAGCAGTACTTC
>TRBJ2-5|many|TRBD2|14|TRBV12-3/TRBV12-4
CASSPTSGAETQYF
TGTGCCAGCAGTCCGACTAGCGGGGCCGAGACCCAGTACTTC
>TRBJ1-5|few|NA|14|TRBV20-1
CSARAGGGGQPQHF
TGCAGTGCTAGAGCCGGGGGCGGGGGTCAGCCCCAGCATTTT
>TRBJ2-2|NA|NA|14|TRBV5-1
CASSPRSDTGELFF
TGCGCCAGCAGCCCCCGATCGGATACCGGGGAGCTGTTTTTT
>TRBJ1-2|NA|NA|12|TRBV29-1
CSVVSDNYGYTF
TGCAGCGTTGTATCAGATAACTATGGCTACACCTTC
>TRBJ2-3|many|NA|14|TRBV15
CATSRDREEDTQYF
TGTGCCACCAGCAGAGATAGGGAAGAAGATACGCAGTATTTT
>TRBJ2-1|NA|NA|15|TRBV7-8
CASSLLRIRRGEQFF
TGTGCCAGCAGCTTACTACGCATCCGAAGGGGTGAGCAGTTCTTC
>TRBJ1-6|few|NA|15|TRBV12-3/TRBV12-4
CASSLSGGLNSPLHF
TGTGCCAGCTCCCTTAGCGGGGGACTGAATTCACCCCTCCACTTT
>TRBJ2-7|NA|TRBD1|16|TRBV4-1
CASSQEGDRGPYEQYF
TGCGCCAGCAGCCAAGAGGGGGACAGGGGGCCCTACGAGCAGTACTTC
>TRBJ1-2|many|NA|14|TRBV7-9
CASSLVQTNYGYTF
TGTGCCAGCAGCTTAGTACAGACAAACTATGGCTACACCTTC
>TRBJ1-1|many|NA|15|TRBV7-9
CASSLGTLTNTEAFF
TGTGCCAGCAGCTTGGGAACACTGACGAACACTGAAGCTTTCTTT
>TRBJ2-1|NA|NA|15|TRBV12-3/TRBV12-4
CASSLGGPAPDEQFF
TGTGCCAGCAGTCTGGGGGGACCTGCGCCCGATGAGCAGTTCTTC
>TRBJ2-3|few|NA|15|TRBV5-1
CASSLWREPTDTQYF
TGCGCCAGCAGCTTGTGGAGGGAGCCCACAGATACGCAGTATTTT
>TRBJ2-7|few|NA|14|TRBV14
CASSQDYISYEQYF
TGTGCCAGCAGCCAAGATTATATTAGCTACGAGCAGTACTTC
>TRBJ1-1|many|NA|14|TRBV12-3/TRBV12-4
CASSPRAVNTEAFF
TGTGCCAGCAGCCCCCGGGCAGTGAACACTGAAGCTTTCTTT
>TRBJ1-4|many|NA|20|TRBV6-2/TRBV6-3
CASKNRLARELSGANEKLFF
TGTGCCTCCAAGAATCGACTCGCCAGGGAGCTCTCTGGTGCTAATGAAAAACTGTTTTTT
>TRBJ2-1|many|NA|17|TRBV4-3
CASSQDGISSSYNEQFF
TGCGCCAGCAGCCAAGATGGGATATCGAGCTCCTACAATGAGCAGTTCTTC
>TRBJ2-1|NA|TRBD2|17|TRBV4-3
CASSQGEGLANVNEQFF
TGCGCCAGCAGCCAAGGGGAAGGACTAGCAAATGTCAATGAGCAGTTCTTC
>TRBJ2-1|few|TRBD1|15|TRBV12-3/TRBV12-4
CASSFARGPYNEQFF
TGTGCCAGCAGTTTCGCCAGGGGGCCCTACAATGAGCAGTTCTTC
>TRBJ2-7|NA|TRBD1|14|TRBV18
CASSPGTGNYEQYF
TGTGCCAGCTCCCCCGGGACAGGCAACTACGAGCAGTACTTC
>TRBJ2-6|NA|NA|15|TRBV19
CASSMGSSGANVLTF
TGTGCCAGTAGTATGGGAAGCTCTGGGGCCAACGTCCTGACTTTC
>TRBJ2-3|few|NA|17|TRBV5-5
CASSLVVSGDGTDTQYF
TGTGCCAGCAGCTTGGTGGTTAGCGGCGATGGCACAGATACGCAGTATTTT
>TRBJ2-5|many|NA|15|TRBV5-1
CASSLAGSTQETQYF
TGCGCCAGCAGCTTGGCAGGCAGCACCCAAGAGACCCAGTACTTC
>TRBJ1-4|many|NA|15|TRBV7-9
CASSLMSSANEKLFF
TGTGCCAGCAGCTTAATGAGTTCTGCTAATGAAAAACTGTTTTTT
>TRBJ1-1|NA|NA|15|TRBV12-3/TRBV12-4
CASSLRVGKVVEAFF
TGTGCCAGCAGTTTACGGGTGGGAAAAGTAGTGGAAGCTTTCTTT
>TRBJ2-6|many|TRBD1|20|TRBV5-6
CASSKPGQGVMRSGANVLTF
TGTGCCAGCAGTAAACCGGGACAGGGGGTGATGAGATCTGGGGCCAACGTCCTGACTTTC
>TRBJ2-2|few|NA|15|TRBV12-3/TRBV12-4
CASSLGGTHTGELFF
TGTGCCAGCAGTTTAGGCGGAACCCACACCGGGGAGCTGTTTTTT
>TRBJ1-6|NA|NA|15|TRBV4-3
CASSQDSGYNSPLHF
TGCGCCAGCAGCCAAGATTCCGGGTATAATTCACCCCTCCACTTT
>TRBJ2-5|many|NA|14|TRBV7-2
CASSPRRVRETQYF
TGTGCCAGCAGCCCGAGGCGCGTCCGGGAGACCCAGTACTTC
>TRBJ2-6|many|TRBD1|18|TRBV13
CASSLAGTGVSGANVLTF
TGTGCCAGCAGCTTAGCCGGGACAGGTGTCTCTGGGGCCAACGTCCTGACTTTC
>TRBJ1-5|few|NA|15|TRBV12-3/TRBV12-4
CASSRGLGSNQPQHF
TGTGCCAGCAGCCGAGGATTAGGTAGCAATCAGCCCCAGCATTTT
>TRBJ2-3|many|TRBD2|18|TRBV6-1
CASSGRLRGGAGGDTQYF
TGTGCCAGCAGTGGGAGACTTCGCGGGGGGGCCGGAGGAGATACGCAGTATTTT
>TRBJ1-2|many|NA|14|TRBV6-2/TRBV6-3
CASSDSPTNYGYTF
TGTGCCAGCAGCGACAGTCCCACTAACTATGGCTACACCTTC
>TRBJ2-3|many|TRBD2|17|TRBV5-1
CASSLGSTSVGSDTQYF
TGCGCCAGCAGCTTGGGCTCGACTAGCGTCGGCTCAGATACGCAGTATTTT
>TRBJ1-2|NA|NA|12|TRBV20-1
CSARVRAYGYTF
TGCAGTGCTAGAGTGCGGGCCTATGGCTACACCTTC
>TRBJ2-1|NA|NA|15|TRBV6-5
CASSYNYLSRGEQFF
TGTGCCAGCAGTTACAATTATTTATCACGGGGTGAGCAGTTCTTC
>TRBJ2-5|many|NA|11|TRBV6-2/TRBV6-3
CASSQGGAQYF
TGTGCCAGCAGTCAAGGTGGGGCCCAGTACTTC
>TRBJ2-7|few|NA|13|TRBV6-2/TRBV6-3
CASNQADLYEQYF
TGTGCCAGCAACCAGGCAGACCTCTACGAGCAGTACTTC
>TRBJ1-5|few|TRBD1|15|TRBV19
CASSRDREAYQPQHF
TGTGCCAGTAGCAGGGACAGGGAAGCTTATCAGCCCCAGCATTTT
>TRBJ2-3|NA|TRBD2|15|TRBV20-1
CSATRPAGLGDTQYF
TGCAGTGCAACCCGACCAGCGGGGCTGGGAGATACGCAGTATTTT
>TRBJ2-7|few|NA|14|TRBV20-1
CSARIPGGPYEQYF
TGCAGTGCTAGGATACCTGGGGGCCCCTACGAGCAGTACTTC